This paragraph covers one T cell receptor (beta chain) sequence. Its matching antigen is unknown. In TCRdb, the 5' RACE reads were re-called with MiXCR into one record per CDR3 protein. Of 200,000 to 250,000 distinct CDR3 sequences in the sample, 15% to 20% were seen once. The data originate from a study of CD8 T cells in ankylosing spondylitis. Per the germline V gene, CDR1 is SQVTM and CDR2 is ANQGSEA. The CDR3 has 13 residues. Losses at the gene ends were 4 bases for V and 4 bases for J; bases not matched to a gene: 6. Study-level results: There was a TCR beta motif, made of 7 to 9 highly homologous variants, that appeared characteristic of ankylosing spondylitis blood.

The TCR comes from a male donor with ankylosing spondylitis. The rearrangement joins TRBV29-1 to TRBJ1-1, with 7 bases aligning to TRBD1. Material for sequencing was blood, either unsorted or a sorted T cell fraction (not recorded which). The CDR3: CSVGDRVGTEAFF. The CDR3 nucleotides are TGCAGCGTTGGTGACAGGGTAGGCACTGAAGCTTTCTTT.